The present T cell receptor (beta chain) was sequenced within a study of T cell repertoires in cytomegalovirus infection (dated by TCRdb to about 2019). Study-wide context: Alongside well-studied HLA-B-restricted epitopes, the peptide stimulations were aimed at recently identified HLA-C-restricted CMV epitopes, whose presentation resists viral immunomodulation. Because public TCR beta signatures pointed to carriage of CMV infection together with the matching HLA type, the HLA type of each donor mattered for the analysis. Paper-wide results and their limitations: The ex vivo response was dominated by HLA-C-restricted CMV-specific TCR beta clonotypes, which also provided the single most frequent clonotype in two of eight donors. In both this cohort and an independent roughly 400-donor cohort, the cumulative frequency of public TCR beta family members distinguished carriers of CMV infection plus the relevant HLA type.

About this clonotype itself: It lacks a known antigen. This clone may be a read error of a much larger clone one base away.

Its CDR3 holds 13 amino acids, cysteine through phenylalanine. The read is trimmed to its CDR3 DNA, 39 bases read in frame from base 1. The germline V gene yields SGHVS for CDR1 and FQNEAQ for CDR2. Sequencing was performed on an Illumina HiSeq 1500. In TCRdb, the public reads were trimmed at Q25 with fastp and aligned with MiXCR, with productive beta chains retained. Every entry covers one CDR3 protein and lists the most common genes and DNA from its rows. The sample contains hundreds of thousands of distinct CDR3 sequences, 31% of them found a single time. In total, the top ten clones hold over 11% of the sample. Interpreted using the paper, the treatment or condition label stands for: in vitro stimulation with specific CMV peptide epitopes to enrich CMV-specific T cells.

The chain joins TRBV7-8 to TRBJ1-2; the D gene is possibly TRBD1, with 6 bases matching. This TCR was sampled from a human donor in good health (CMV status not recorded). Some clones in this sample may be carry-over from other donors' samples. Here the sequenced sample was cultured CD8+ T cells from PBMCs, taken from culture after CMV antigen stimulation. The bases read TGTGTCAGCAGCTCGAGGGGGGCCTATGGCTACACCTTC. Translated, it reads CVSSSRGAYGYTF.